A single sample gave rise to the 3 T cell receptor beta chains below, sequenced in a study of blood T cell repertoires in COVID-19. The data were produced by immunoSEQ multiplex PCR, yet TCRdb's version contains in-frame clones alone and is incomplete. The sample consists of tens of thousands of clones, roughly 87% of them appearing once. The specimen was peripheral blood. The receptors here all came from a woman aged 80 or over with active or convalescent COVID-19.

The chain combines TRBV2 with TRBJ1-1; D is undetermined. Germline lookup yields CDR1 SNHLY and CDR2 FYNNEI. V gave up 7 bases and J gave up 4 bases, with 13 bases separating them. CDR3 length: 13 amino acids. DNA for the CDR3: TGTGCCAGCATTCTTACCCGGGGCACTGAAGCTTTCTTT. Its protein product is CASILTRGTEAFF.

The rearrangement links TRBV30 to TRBJ1-4, with D possibly TRBD1 on 6 matching bases. Trimming took off 4 bases at V and 0 bases at J, with 18 bases between the two ends. CDR3 size: 17 residues. Germline V gene lookup returns CDR1 GTSNPN and CDR2 SVGIG (reference sequence). The DNA of the CDR3 is TGTGCCTGGAACCCCAACCAGGACAGCGCAACTAATGAAAAACTGTTTTTT. Translated, it gives CAWNPNQDSATNEKLFF.

This sequence joins TRBV7-2 and TRBJ2-7; 15 bases are shared with TRBD2. Per the germline V gene, CDR1 is SGHTA and CDR2 is FQGNSA. This CDR3 has 17 amino acids. The J segment lost 4 bases and the V segment lost 1 base, leaving 5 bases of the junction unmatched. The CDR3 loop reads CASSLGGLAGGRYEQYF. The CDR3 bases are TGTGCCAGCAGCTTAGGTGGACTAGCGGGGGGGCGTTACGAGCAGTACTTC.